These T cell receptor beta chains were read from a single sample in a study of T-cell reconstitution after alpha-beta-depleted transplantation in children. TCRdb re-called the PCR reads with MiXCR, one entry per CDR3 protein. The sample contains about 980,000 distinct CDR3 sequences, about 29% of which appear only once. Material: PBMCs, mostly from graft donor cells, obtained 360 days after TCRalphabeta/CD19-depleted stem cell transplant. Receptors originate from a boy in the first two years of life who had a stem cell transplant for SCID, so the T cells may come from the graft donor. Both conserved end residues are part of each CDR3. A D gene is named only where the DNA matches it firmly. Some rows have no size entry. The others give once, few or many, or a class for an expanded clone.

TRBJ2-5 once TRBV2 TRBD2 TGTGCCAGCGTTAACGGACTAGCGGGGGCTCAAGAGACCCAGTACTTC CASVNGLAGAQETQYF
TRBJ2-6 . TRBV27 TRBD1 TGTGCCAGCCGAGTTCAGGGGGCGATCTCTGGGGCCAACGTCCTGACTTTC CASRVQGAISGANVLTF
TRBJ2-2 . TRBV29-1 . TGCAGCGTTGCAGGGGTACCCGGGGAGCTGTTTTTT CSVAGVPGELFF
TRBJ1-1 . TRBV5-1 . TGCGCCAGCAGCTTGGTTTCAGGGGCGAACACTGAAGCTTTCTTT CASSLVSGANTEAFF
TRBJ2-7 few TRBV5-1 . TGCGCCAGCAGCCCTCTCTCCGGGACCTACGAGCAGTACTTC CASSPLSGTYEQYF
TRBJ2-7 once TRBV7-2 . TGTGCCAGCAGCCCCCGCCGCCCCAACGAGCAGTACTTC CASSPRRPNEQYF
TRBJ2-5 . TRBV10-3 . TGTGCCATAAGGGACGGCCGAGAGACCCAGTACTTC CAIRDGRETQYF
TRBJ2-6 few TRBV11-1 . TGTGCCAGCAGCTTAGCGCGGGGCAACCCCTCTGGGGCCAACGTCCTGACTTTC CASSLARGNPSGANVLTF
TRBJ1-2 . TRBV7-9 TRBD1 TGTGCCAGCAGCCCTTATGGGGACAGAAACTATGGCTACACCTTC CASSPYGDRNYGYTF
TRBJ2-3 few TRBV2 . TGTGCCAGCAGGGTGGGGGACACCCGCACAGATACGCAGTATTTT CASRVGDTRTDTQYF
TRBJ1-1 . TRBV5-1 . TGCGCCAGCAGCACCGGACGGGGCCCAGAGACTGAAGCTTTCTTT CASSTGRGPETEAFF
TRBJ2-5 many TRBV5-1 . TGCGCCAGCAGCTTGGCTGTCATACAGTCCCCTGGAGAGACCCAGTACTTC CASSLAVIQSPGETQYF
TRBJ1-1 . TRBV12-3/TRBV12-4 . TGTGCCAGCAGTCCGCAGCCAACGAGGACTGAAGCTTTCTTT CASSPQPTRTEAFF
TRBJ2-1 few TRBV3-1 TRBD1 TGTGCCAGCAGCCCTCCGGACAGGGTGGTCAATGAGCAGTTCTTC CASSPPDRVVNEQFF
TRBJ2-2 many TRBV6-5 . TGTGCCAGCAGTTACTCGAGGAAGGGAACCACCGGGGAGCTGTTTTTT CASSYSRKGTTGELFF
TRBJ1-5 few TRBV3-1 . TGTGCCAGCAGTCCGAGGGGTCAGCCCCAGCATTTT CASSPRGQPQHF
TRBJ1-5 few TRBV24-1 . TGTGCCACCAGTGACGCCAAGAATCAGCCCCAGCATTTT CATSDAKNQPQHF
TRBJ1-5 few TRBV2 . TGTGCCAGCAGGGATACAGGGAAGCAGCCCCAGCATTTT CASRDTGKQPQHF
TRBJ1-1 many TRBV3-1 . TGTGCCAGCAGCCTAAAAGGAGGGAGGACTGAAGCTTTCTTT CASSLKGGRTEAFF
TRBJ1-1 . TRBV29-1 . TGCAGCGCTGACTGGCAGGGCATCACTGAAGCTTTCTTT CSADWQGITEAFF
TRBJ2-7 . TRBV20-1 . TGCAGTGCTAGAGTTTCGGTCAGTGAGCAGTACTTC CSARVSVSEQYF
TRBJ1-3 . TRBV12-3/TRBV12-4 . TGTGCCAGCAGTCCCCTTCGGTTGGTATACACCATATATTTT CASSPLRLVYTIYF
TRBJ2-1 many TRBV15 TRBD2 TGTGCCACCGGAGCGGGGAATGAGCAGTTCTTC CATGAGNEQFF
TRBJ2-7 few TRBV7-9 . TGTGCCAGCAGCTTAATGGAGTTAGGGCAGTACTTC CASSLMELGQYF
TRBJ2-6 few TRBV4-2 . TGTGCCAGCAGCCAAGATCTCGCGGCTGGGGCCAACGTCCTGACTTTC CASSQDLAAGANVLTF
TRBJ2-3 few TRBV10-3 . TGTGCCATCAGTAGGGACACTAGCACAGATACGCAGTATTTT CAISRDTSTDTQYF
TRBJ2-3 few TRBV18 TRBD2 TGTGCCAGCTCACCAGAGGGACTAGCGGGTGGCACAGATACGCAGTATTTT CASSPEGLAGGTDTQYF
TRBJ2-5 few TRBV5-1 . TGCGCCAGCAGCCCCCGACAGGATCAAGAGACCCAGTACTTC CASSPRQDQETQYF
TRBJ2-4 . TRBV2 TRBD1 TGTGCCAGCATCGGCAGGGGGAAGTCCAAAAACATTCAGTACTTC CASIGRGKSKNIQYF
TRBJ2-2 . TRBV5-1 TRBD1 TGCGCCAGCGAAGGGACAGGGGGGCCCGGGGAGCTGTTTTTT CASEGTGGPGELFF
TRBJ2-1 . TRBV20-1 TRBD1 TGCAGTGCTGGTACCCCGGCGCGCAGGGGGCAATCCAATGAGCAGTTCTTC CSAGTPARRGQSNEQFF
TRBJ1-1 . TRBV27 . TGTGCCAGCAGTTTATCCCCCTACACTGAAGCTTTCTTT CASSLSPYTEAFF
TRBJ2-5 . TRBV5-1 TRBD2 TGCGCCAGCAGCTTGTTCCTAGCGGGGGCATCCCAAGAGACCCAGTACTTC CASSLFLAGASQETQYF
TRBJ1-2 few TRBV12-3/TRBV12-4 . TGTGCCAGCAGTACACAGGGCTCCTATGGCTACACCTTC CASSTQGSYGYTF
TRBJ1-6 . TRBV12-3/TRBV12-4 . TGTGCCAGCAGTTTATACGGGAGTAGCTCCTATAATTCACCCCTCCACTTT CASSLYGSSSYNSPLHF
TRBJ2-7 few TRBV29-1 . TGCAGCGTTCGACAGACCCGTTCCTACGAGCAGTACTTC CSVRQTRSYEQYF
TRBJ2-1 . TRBV28 TRBD1 TGTGCCAGCAGGCTACGGGACAGGGCGATCAATGAGCAGTTCTTC CASRLRDRAINEQFF
TRBJ1-1 . TRBV7-9 . TGTGCCAGCAGCGAAACGGGACCCCTCAAGGCTTTCTTT CASSETGPLKAFF
TRBJ1-1 . TRBV4-1 . TGCGCCAGCAGCCAAGGAACAGTCCTCTGGATGAACACTGAAGCTTTCTTT CASSQGTVLWMNTEAFF
TRBJ1-1 few TRBV25-1 . TGTGCCAGCACCTACAGGGACGGATTGAAAACTGAAGCTTTCTTT CASTYRDGLKTEAFF
TRBJ2-3 . TRBV20-1 TRBD2 TGCAGTGCTAGAGCCCCCCCGGGTGCGGGGGGTGCAGATACGCAGTATTTT CSARAPPGAGGADTQYF
TRBJ2-1 . TRBV24-1 . TGTGCCACCATGGAGCCAGGGGGGGTGCATGAGCAGTTCTTC CATMEPGGVHEQFF
TRBJ2-5 . TRBV28 TRBD2 TGTGCCAGCAGACCTGGGGCTAGCGGGGAGACCCAGTACTTC CASRPGASGETQYF
TRBJ1-2 few TRBV20-1 . TGCAGTGCTAGGCTGGGCTCAGGCTATGGCTACACCTTC CSARLGSGYGYTF
TRBJ1-4 many TRBV10-1 . TGCGCCAGCAGTGAGTTCGCGGGGGAAAAACTGTTTTTT CASSEFAGEKLFF
TRBJ2-7 . TRBV24-1 . TGTGCCACCAGTGAGACCCGATGGGGCGAGCAGTACTTC CATSETRWGEQYF
TRBJ2-1 . TRBV28 . TGTGCCAGCAGTACCGTCGGGACCCTTCGTGACAATGAGCAGTTCTTC CASSTVGTLRDNEQFF
TRBJ2-1 . TRBV10-3 TRBD2 TGTGCCATCAGTGGAGTTTTAGCGGGGGCGGTCAATGAGCAGTTCTTC CAISGVLAGAVNEQFF
TRBJ2-5 . TRBV5-1 . TGCGCCAGCAGCTTGGCCACTTGGGGGGCTTTAATCCAAGAGACCCAGTACTTC CASSLATWGALIQETQYF
TRBJ2-7 few TRBV12-3/TRBV12-4 TRBD1 TGTGCCAGCAGTTCCCCATGGGACAGGGGGGTCTCCTACGAGCAGTACTTC CASSSPWDRGVSYEQYF
TRBJ2-2 . TRBV29-1 . TGCAGCGTTGGGCATGGGGTCACCGGGGAGCTGTTTTTT CSVGHGVTGELFF
TRBJ2-5 . TRBV6-1 . TGTGCCAGCAGCCGGACATCCACGGGGACCCAGTACTTC CASSRTSTGTQYF
TRBJ1-3 . TRBV10-3 . TGTGCCATCAGTGAGTCCCCCCAGGGGATGGTCGGAAACACCATATATTTT CAISESPQGMVGNTIYF
TRBJ1-4 few TRBV29-1 . TGCAGCGTTAGGGTATCGGGAACTAATGAAAAACTGTTTTTT CSVRVSGTNEKLFF
TRBJ1-2 few TRBV18 TRBD1 TGTGCCAGCTCACAGGGACAGGGAGAAGATGGCTACACCTTC CASSQGQGEDGYTF
TRBJ1-1 . TRBV4-2 . TGTGCCAGCAGTTCTGGACTATCCCCGGACACTGAAGCTTTCTTT CASSSGLSPDTEAFF
TRBJ1-2 . TRBV5-1 . TGCGCCAGCACCTGGAGGCGCGGCAGAGCTAACTATGGCTACACCTTC CASTWRRGRANYGYTF
TRBJ1-1 . TRBV10-3 . TGTGCCATCAGTGAGGGGGCAGGGATGAACACTGAAGCTTTCTTT CAISEGAGMNTEAFF
TRBJ1-1 once TRBV20-1 TRBD1 TGCAGTGCTAGAGATCGAAGGGACAGGGGGACTGAAGCTTTCTTT CSARDRRDRGTEAFF